This T cell receptor (beta chain) was retrieved from a study of shared clonotypes between healthy human individuals. Original analysis: With immunoSEQ giving junction-only sequences and no quality scores, filtering differed. TCRdb's table, derived via immunoSEQ multiplex PCR, lists solely in-frame clones and lacks some. D and trimming were read from the DNA, whereas the V and J calls and clone size are those reported in that table. The table has over a million clones, about 77% seen once. CD45RA+ naive and CD45RA-negative memory subsets were separated from CD4+ cells. Notes on the study in general: The study found about 5% of naive CD4 clonotypes shared across a handful of donors. Non-shared clonotypes were found to have lower generation probabilities than the clonotypes that were shared by all four of the sorted-subset donors.

Comments on this clone: The target antigen is unknown.

The material sequenced was memory CD4+ T cells sorted from blood. Subset noted: CD45RA-negative fraction. This clonotype originated in a young man in good health.

The CDR3 protein is CASSPQTDNSPLHF. CDR3 coding DNA: TGCGCCAGCAGCCCTCAGACAGATAATTCACCCCTCCACTTT. The chain combines TRBV4-3 with TRBJ1-6, with D possibly matching TRBD1 (5 bases). There are 14 residues in the CDR3. Between the trimmed V and J ends, which lost 4 bases and 5 bases, there was a span of 9 bases. In germline, CDR1 is LGHNA, CDR2 YSLEER.